These 21 T cell receptor beta chains share one sample of origin, sequenced in a study of cytomegalovirus exposure and HLA in healthy donors. The PCR used 60 Vbeta and 13 Jbeta primers. Sequenced by immunoSEQ multiplex PCR; TCRdb stores in-frame clones only, minus some. The sample consists of 100,000 to 150,000 clones, 70% to 85% of them appearing once. Source material: PBMCs. Receptors were obtained from a man younger than 35 in good health and CMV-seronegative.

The genes are TRBV27 and TRBJ2-7; 9 positions agree with TRBD1. The length of the CDR3 is 15 residues. V shed 8 bases and J 0 bases; nucleotides not matched to a gene: 8. Per germline, CDR1 MNHEY and CDR2 SMNVEV (reference sequence). CDR3 in DNA: TGTGCCAGCCCCTGGGGACAGGGAAGCTCCTACGAGCAGTACTTC. Protein product: CASPWGQGSSYEQYF.

V and J are TRBV7-2 and TRBJ1-1; D not certain. The germline V and J ends were trimmed by 7 bases and 0 bases, with 18 bases remaining between them. Per germline, CDR1 SGHTA and CDR2 FQGNSA. The CDR3 extends over 16 amino acids. The chain's CDR3 is CASIQKRASMNTEAFF. CDR3 nucleotides: TGTGCCAGCATCCAAAAGAGGGCTTCCATGAACACTGAAGCTTTCTTT.

The chain couples TRBV6-1 to TRBJ1-1; no clear D gene. The V end lost 5 bases, the J end lost 0 bases, and 4 bases lay between the germline ends. In germline, CDR1 is MNHNS, CDR2 SASEGT. The CDR3 spans 12 residues. CDR3 nucleotides: TGTGCCAGCAGTATAGTGAACACTGAAGCTTTCTTT. Protein product: CASSIVNTEAFF.

This chain uses TRBV23-1 with TRBJ1-1; 8 bases align to TRBD1. TRBV23-1 carries the ORF label, with uncertain function. This CDR3 is 11 amino acids long. The V segment lost 3 bases and the J segment 11 bases; nucleotides outside the gene matches: 2. The CDR3 nucleotides are TGCGCCAGCAGTCAGCAGGGGGCGGCTTTCTTT. Translated, it gives CASSQQGAAFF.

This chain connects TRBV2 to TRBJ2-1; 10 bases line up with TRBD1. J lost 9 bases, V lost 6 bases, and 8 bases had no gene match. Per germline, CDR1 SNHLY and CDR2 FYNNEI. The CDR3 consists of 14 residues. The CDR3 DNA reads TGTGCCAGCAGCGGACAGGGGGTCATGGGTGAGCAGTTCTTC. Its translation is CASSGQGVMGEQFF.

The chain employs TRBV19 and TRBJ1-2; unclear D gene. CDR1 is LNHDA, CDR2 SQIVND, per germline (reference sequence). This CDR3 is built from 13 residues. Trimming left V 4 bases short and J 4 bases short, with 10 bases between. This chain's CDR3 is CASSKGGSYGYTF. CDR3 bases: TGTGCCAGTAGTAAGGGAGGGTCCTATGGCTACACCTTC.

This clone was recorded once. The rearrangement links TRBV6-1 to TRBJ1-3, with 7 bases that match TRBD1. The CDR3 extends over 13 amino acids. The germline gives CDR1 MNHNS, CDR2 SASEGT. V was clipped by 8 bases and J by 8 bases; unmatched bases: 9. CDR3 DNA sequence: TGTGCCAGCGACGGGACAGCATTAGACACCATATATTTT. Translated: CASDGTALDTIYF.

The chain employs TRBV5-1 and TRBJ1-2; the D gene is possibly TRBD1 (6 bases). Germline V gene data show CDR1 as SGHRS and CDR2 as YFSETQ. The CDR3 loop spans 16 amino acids. V was cut by 4 bases and J by 0 bases, with 16 bases left in between. CDR3 nucleotide sequence: TGCGCCAGCAGCACGGGGGGCCTCGCTACTAACTATGGCTACACCTTC. Encoded protein: CASSTGGLATNYGYTF.

V gene TRBV28 combines with J gene TRBJ2-7; D gene ambiguous. The germline CDR1 and CDR2 sequences are MDHEN and SYDVKM. Trimming removed 6 bases from V and 2 bases from J, with 8 bases in between. The CDR3 has 12 residues. CDR3 coding DNA: TGTGCCAGCAGGTCGGTGGCCTACGAGCAGTACTTC. The encoded protein is CASRSVAYEQYF.

The chain recombines TRBV6-5 with TRBJ1-2; no firm D call. Per germline, CDR1 MNHEY and CDR2 SVGAGI. V was trimmed by 2 bases and J by 1 base, leaving 11 bases between them. The CDR3 runs 15 residues. The CDR3 loop is CASSYSYGDNYGYTF. The CDR3, as DNA: TGTGCCAGCAGTTACAGTTACGGGGATAACTATGGCTACACCTTC.

The genes are TRBV20-1 and TRBJ1-2, with no clear D. Germline CDR1 DFQATT, CDR2 SNEGSKA (reference sequence). The ends were cut back, 0 bases at V and 6 bases at J, with 5 bases in the middle. This CDR3 has 11 amino acids. This CDR3 reads CSARDPHGYTF. CDR3 sequence (DNA): TGCAGTGCTAGAGATCCTCATGGCTACACCTTC.

The chain is built from TRBV5-1 and TRBJ2-3; 10 bases match TRBD1. The germline CDR1 and CDR2 sequences are SGHRS and YFSETQ. V was pared by 5 bases and J by 4 bases, with 1 base of the junction left unmatched. This CDR3 has 13 amino acids. CDR3 sequence (DNA): TGCGCCAGCAGGACAGGGGGCCCAGATACGCAGTATTTT. Residues: CASRTGGPDTQYF.

In its sample, this clone was seen a few times. V gene TRBV11-2 combines with J gene TRBJ2-1; D is ambiguous. Germline assignment: CDR1 SGHAT and CDR2 FQNNGV. The ends were cut back, 5 bases at V and 4 bases at J, with 12 bases in the middle. The CDR3 covers 14 residues. The CDR3 sequence is CASSRLLSYNEQFF. The CDR3 region has the DNA TGTGCCAGCAGCCGTCTTCTTTCGTACAATGAGCAGTTCTTC.

The V gene is TRBV13, the J gene TRBJ2-5; 10 bases are shared with TRBD1. Germline assignment: CDR1 PRHDT and CDR2 FYEKMQ (reference sequence). V trimming: 5 bases; J trimming: 11 bases; junction bases outside the gene matches: 11. The CDR3 loop spans 14 amino acids. The CDR3 sequence: CASSLHRTGGEQYF. CDR3 nucleotide sequence: TGTGCCAGCAGCCTACATCGGACAGGGGGGGAGCAGTACTTC.

The V gene is TRBV19, the J gene TRBJ1-2; the match to TRBD1 covers 7 bases. Germline loops: CDR1 LNHDA, CDR2 SQIVND (reference sequence). The CDR3 contains 14 residues. Germline trimming cut 4 bases from V and 6 bases from J; bases unmatched to any gene: 8. The CDR3 DNA is TGTGCCAGTAGTAGTCGACAGGGTCGAGATGGCTACACCTTC. Protein sequence: CASSSRQGRDGYTF.

In this sample, this clone turned up once. The chain has TRBV4-2 and TRBJ2-5; TRBD2 matches at 8 bases. With 3 bases clipped from V and 5 bases from J, the junction kept 11 bases outside the gene matches. The germline V gene encodes CDR1 LGHNA and CDR2 YNFKEQ. This CDR3 spans 16 amino acids. The CDR3 DNA reads as TGTGCCAGCAGCCAGGCTAAGCGGGGGAAGGGGGAGACCCAGTACTTC. It translates to CASSQAKRGKGETQYF.

The V and J genes are TRBV6-5 and TRBJ2-7; 7 nucleotides line up with TRBD1. Germline V gene data show CDR1 as MNHEY and CDR2 as SVGAGI. The CDR3 length is 15 residues. V lost 2 bases to trimming and J lost 5 bases; unmatched junction nucleotides: 9. CDR3 sequence reads: CASSYDPRQGNEQYF. CDR3 bases: TGTGCCAGCAGTTACGACCCACGACAGGGTAACGAGCAGTACTTC.

V and J are TRBV29-1 and TRBJ1-2; D is possibly TRBD1 (6 bases). The CDR3 length is 14 residues. Germline assignment: CDR1 SQVTM and CDR2 ANQGSEA. V lost 0 bases and J 6 bases, leaving 14 bases between the germline ends. Written as DNA, the CDR3 is TGCAGCGTTGAAGAGCGGGGGGGCAATGATGGCTACACCTTC. Its translation is CSVEERGGNDGYTF. Supplemented by reference TRBV29-1 and TRBJ1-2, the full variable domain reads SAVISQKPSRDICQRGTSLTIQCQVDSQVTMMFWYRQQPGQSLTLIATANQGSEATYESGFVIDKFPISRPNLTFSTLTVSNMSPEDSSIYLCSVEERGGNDGYTFGSGTRLTVV.

This clone was counted once. The chain employs TRBV5-1 and TRBJ2-7, with 9 bases lining up with TRBD1. Germline V gene lookup returns CDR1 SGHRS and CDR2 YFSETQ. The CDR3 loop spans 15 amino acids. Losses at the gene ends were 2 bases for V and 1 base for J; bases not matched to a gene: 4. The CDR3 reads CASSFTGGESYEQYF. Written as DNA, the CDR3 is TGCGCCAGCAGCTTCACAGGGGGCGAGTCCTACGAGCAGTACTTC.

The rearrangement links TRBV4-2 to TRBJ1-2; perhaps TRBD1 as D (6 bases). The CDR3 contains 16 residues. Trimming took 4 bases from V and 5 from J, leaving 20 bases between them. CDR1 is LGHNA and CDR2 is YNFKEQ in the germline V gene. CDR3 DNA: TGTGCCAGCAGCCCGGGAGGTGAGACAGGCCTTTATGGCTACACCTTC. Encoded protein: CASSPGGETGLYGYTF.

Only a few counts were recorded for this clone. J is TRBJ2-7 and V is TRBV5-6; D is uncertain. CDR3 length: 13 residues. V was trimmed by 4 bases and J by 4 bases, leaving 12 bases between them. Germline assignment: CDR1 SGHDT and CDR2 YYEEEE. CDR3 sequence: CASSAFGGYEQYF. The CDR3 DNA reads as TGTGCCAGCAGCGCCTTTGGCGGTTACGAGCAGTACTTC.